This TCR beta chain is from a study of shared clonotypes between healthy human individuals. The assay was immunoSEQ multiplex PCR, and TCRdb's table has in-frame clones only and misses some. The table includes about 230,000 clones, over 50% detected once. The V and J ends lost 0 bases and 0 bases respectively, with 8 bases between them. The V gene's germline CDR1 is SGHRS and CDR2 YFSETQ. The CDR3 covers 15 residues. Sequencing was done on a sample of memory CD4+ T cells sorted from blood. As to subset: CD45RA-negative fraction. This TCR derives from a man aged 25 to 40 in good health. The rearrangement uses TRBV5-1 and TRBJ2-3; D remains unclear. CDR3 protein: CASSLGVTSTDTQYF. CDR3 nucleotides: TGCGCCAGCAGCTTGGGGGTTACTAGCACAGATACGCAGTATTTT. The whole variable domain, remainder taken from reference TRBV5-1 and TRBJ2-3, is KAGVTQTPRYLIKTRGQQVTLSCSPISGHRSVSWYQQTPGQGLQFLFEYFSETQRNKGNFPGRFSGRQFSNSRSEMNVSTLELGDSALYLCASSLGVTSTDTQYFGPGTRLTVL.